The present TCR beta chain was sequenced within a study of blood T cell repertoires in COVID-19. Study at large: The samples span acute and convalescent COVID-19 from the United States, Italy and Spain. T cells, B-cell-depleted T cells, or PBMCs supplied cDNA or gDNA.

Of note for this clone: Other DNA variants within this sample encode the same CDR3.

Original methodology: Quantification of nucleated cells was approximated via reference gene primer amplification. Produced via immunoSEQ multiplex PCR; TCRdb's table is partial and in-frame only. V, J and clone size reflect that table, while D and trimming were determined from the DNA. This table has 250,000 to 300,000 clones, about 88% appearing once. The source material was peripheral blood. The clonotype originates from a woman aged 40 to 50 who had recovered from COVID-19.

CDR3 region: CASSIGGAYNEQFF. The CDR3 coding sequence is TGTGCCAGTAGTATAGGGGGAGCCTACAATGAGCAGTTCTTC. The J gene is TRBJ2-1, the V gene TRBV19; TRBD2 is a possible D gene (5 bases). The germline gives CDR1 LNHDA, CDR2 SQIVND (reference sequence). This CDR3 region has 14 residues. Trimming cost V 1 base and J 2 bases, with 6 bases left between them.